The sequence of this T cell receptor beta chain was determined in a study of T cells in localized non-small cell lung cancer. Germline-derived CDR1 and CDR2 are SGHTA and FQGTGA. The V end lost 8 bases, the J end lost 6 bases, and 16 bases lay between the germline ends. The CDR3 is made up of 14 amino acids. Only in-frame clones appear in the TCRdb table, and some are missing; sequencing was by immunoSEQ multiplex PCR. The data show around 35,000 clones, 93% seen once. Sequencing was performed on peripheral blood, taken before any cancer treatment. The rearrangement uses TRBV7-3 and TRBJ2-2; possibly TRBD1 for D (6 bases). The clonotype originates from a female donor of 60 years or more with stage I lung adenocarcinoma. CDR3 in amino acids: CASQAQGQSGELFF. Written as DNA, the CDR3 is TGTGCCAGCCAGGCGCAGGGGCAATCCGGGGAGCTGTTTTTT.